What follows describes a single T cell receptor beta chain. The sample belongs to a study of T cell responses to AZD1222 COVID-19 vaccine. Some clones are missing from TCRdb's copy, which holds only in-frame ones; the method was immunoSEQ multiplex PCR. The sample has under 150,000 clones, roughly 91% seen once; the top ten hold 4.5% to 5.5%. J gave up 1 base and V 4 bases, and 6 bases lay outside the gene matches. The CDR3 spans 15 residues. Germline V lookup: CDR1 LGHNA, CDR2 YSLEER. The source was peripheral blood, collected on day 0 of AZD1222 vaccination. The chain carries TRBV4-3 and TRBJ1-1; 7 bases line up with TRBD1. This TCR came from an adult in good health. The CDR3 reads CASSPGGTGNTEAFF. CDR3 sequence (DNA): TGCGCCAGCAGCCCAGGGGGAACTGGGAACACTGAAGCTTTCTTT.